The clone carrying this T cell receptor (beta chain) came up a few times. Antigen unknown. This sample is part of a study of blood T cells in healthy people across ages. The use of a sample-barcoded 5' primer and a J-beta primer mix characterized a second PCR of roughly 6 to 12 cycles. TCRdb reprocessed the 5' RACE reads via MiXCR and lists one record per CDR3 protein. The sample shows around 780,000 distinct CDR3 sequences, under 30% of them seen only once. Findings and limits, study-wide: No one knew whether donors had CMV, which possibly confounded expanded clonotype changes.

These same records also appear under a second study, on T cells of mothers and their children. That source notes: Donors were a few healthy Caucasian mothers and their six children. Primer M1S, used in the second PCR, introduced sample barcodes and 2-4 random nucleotides.

The TCR originated in a boy aged 5-17 years in good health. Sequencing input: blood.

The CDR3 DNA follows: TGTGCCAGCAGTCCGTCGGGACAGGTGAACACTGAAGCTTTCTTT. Protein sequence: CASSPSGQVNTEAFF. The chain recombines TRBV27 with TRBJ1-1, with 8 nucleotides matching TRBD1. CDR1 MNHEY and CDR2 SMNVEV come from the germline V gene (reference sequence). V shed 5 bases and J 0 bases; nucleotides not matched to a gene: 5. The CDR3 runs to 15 residues.